This paragraph covers one T cell receptor beta chain sequence. Generated by immunoSEQ multiplex PCR, the TCRdb table keeps only in-frame clones and is missing some. This table holds about 120,000 clones, around 90% found once. This sample was taken from a study of T cell responses to AZD1222 COVID-19 vaccine. Germline CDR1 is SGHDN and CDR2 is FVKESK. The CDR3 spans 13 residues. The ends were cut back, 4 bases at V and 3 bases at J, with 9 bases in the middle. The chain carries TRBV14 and TRBJ1-2; D is uncertain. The TCR was taken from an adult in good health. The material was peripheral blood, obtained on day 0 of AZD1222 vaccination. The CDR3 coding sequence is TGTGCCAGCAGCCCCGAACGGTACTATGGCTACACCTTC. Its translation: CASSPERYYGYTF.